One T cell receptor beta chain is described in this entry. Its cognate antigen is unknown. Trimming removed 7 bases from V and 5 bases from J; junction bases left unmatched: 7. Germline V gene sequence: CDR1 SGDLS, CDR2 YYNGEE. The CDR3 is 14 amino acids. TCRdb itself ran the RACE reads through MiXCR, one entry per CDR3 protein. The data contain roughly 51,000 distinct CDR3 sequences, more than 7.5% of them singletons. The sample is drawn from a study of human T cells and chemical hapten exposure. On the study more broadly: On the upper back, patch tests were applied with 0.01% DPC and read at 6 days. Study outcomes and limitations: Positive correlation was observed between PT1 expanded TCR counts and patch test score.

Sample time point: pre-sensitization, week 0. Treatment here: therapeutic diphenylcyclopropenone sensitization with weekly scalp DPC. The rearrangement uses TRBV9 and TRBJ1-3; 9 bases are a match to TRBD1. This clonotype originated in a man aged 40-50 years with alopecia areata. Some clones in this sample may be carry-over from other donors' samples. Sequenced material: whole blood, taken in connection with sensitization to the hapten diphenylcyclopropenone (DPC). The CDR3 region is CASGEGQGRNTIYF. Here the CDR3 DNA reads TGTGCCAGCGGGGAGGGACAGGGACGAAACACCATATATTTT.